The present entry profiles one TCR beta chain with its context. Its matching antigen is unknown. These data originate in a study of chemoradiotherapy in HPV16-positive cancers. About the research overall: A couple of HPV16-positive patients' cells yielded candidate HPV-specific clones and common motifs. Study-level results: Candidate HPV-specific clones and E7-related TCR motifs grew in tumor during treatment. Functional assays defining HPV-specific T cells used only two HPV16-positive patients.

Samples were taken several times over chemoradiotherapy. The germline CDR1 and CDR2 sequences are GTSNPN and SVGIG (reference sequence). The CDR3 loop spans 12 amino acids. V lost 4 bases, J lost 4 bases, and 2 bases stayed unmatched. Measured with immunoSEQ multiplex PCR; TCRdb has only the in-frame clones, and not every one. The profile shows approximately 27,000 clones, over 65% of them singletons. The sequence derives from a human donor with HPV-associated anogenital cancer. The V call is TRBV30, the J call TRBJ1-2, with 8 bases that match TRBD1. Material: blood, obtained from a patient who underwent chemoradiotherapy. DNA for the CDR3: TGTGCCTGGACCGGGACAGGCTATGGCTACACCTTC. Protein product: CAWTGTGYGYTF.